This is a list of T cell receptor beta chains from one sample in a study of blood T cell repertoires in COVID-19. Some clones are missing from TCRdb's copy, which holds only in-frame ones; the method was immunoSEQ multiplex PCR. The data contain approximately 100,000 clones, 84% of them singletons. Material: peripheral blood. The receptor set was obtained from a human donor in a cohort sampled during active COVID-19. Both conserved end residues are trimmed from each CDR3.

V gene: TRBV2
J gene: TRBJ2-4
CDR3 length: 10
CDR3 protein: ASSPRENIQY

V gene: TRBV3-1/TRBV3-2
J gene: TRBJ1-1
CDR3 length: 12
CDR3 protein: ASRLRDSRSVAF

V gene: TRBV18
J gene: TRBJ2-5
CDR3 length: 12
CDR3 protein: ASSPPSAQETQY

V gene: TRBV2
J gene: TRBJ1-4
CDR3 length: 13
CDR3 protein: ASSDALAGGEKLF

V gene: TRBV5-5
J gene: TRBJ2-3
CDR3 length: 12
CDR3 protein: ASSFWSQVDTQY

V gene: TRBV6-5
J gene: TRBJ1-2
CDR3 length: 13
CDR3 protein: ASSYADRRLYGYT

V gene: TRBV7-7
J gene: TRBJ2-1
CDR3 length: 13
CDR3 protein: ASSPLGQGWNEQF

V gene: TRBV2
J gene: TRBJ2-3
CDR3 length: 14
CDR3 protein: ASSPGGLAGGGTQY

V gene: TRBV15
J gene: TRBJ1-1
CDR3 length: 13
CDR3 protein: ATSRERTGNTEAF

V gene: TRBV5-1
J gene: TRBJ2-5
CDR3 length: 13
CDR3 protein: ASSLGGGLRETQY

V gene: TRBV7-3
J gene: TRBJ2-2
CDR3 length: 13
CDR3 protein: ASSPILGRTGELF

V gene: TRBV16
J gene: TRBJ1-2
CDR3 length: 12
CDR3 protein: ASSQPGQKSGYT

V gene: TRBV28
J gene: TRBJ1-4
CDR3 length: 12
CDR3 protein: ASGSGTGNEKLF

V gene: TRBV11-2
J gene: TRBJ2-3
CDR3 length: 16
CDR3 protein: ASSLVSGGPTSTDTQY

V gene: TRBV5-1
J gene: TRBJ1-2
CDR3 length: 12
CDR3 protein: ASGRTGQDYGYT

V gene: TRBV27
J gene: TRBJ1-1
CDR3 length: 14
CDR3 protein: ASKRGGPLMNTEAF

V gene: TRBV6-4
J gene: TRBJ1-6
CDR3 length: 11
CDR3 protein: ASRFNNNSPLH

V gene: TRBV2
J gene: TRBJ1-5
CDR3 length: 11
CDR3 protein: ASRGEGNQPQH

V gene: TRBV6-2/TRBV6-3
J gene: TRBJ2-3
CDR3 length: 10
CDR3 protein: ASSWRSNTQY

V gene: TRBV6-1
J gene: TRBJ2-3
CDR3 length: 12
CDR3 protein: ASSDGLAVDTQY

V gene: TRBV4-2
J gene: TRBJ2-2
CDR3 length: 14
CDR3 protein: ASSQRDGGAVGELF

V gene: TRBV7-9
J gene: TRBJ2-5
CDR3 length: 14
CDR3 protein: ASSLEGGRYQETQY

V gene: TRBV6-2/TRBV6-3
J gene: TRBJ1-5
CDR3 length: 13
CDR3 protein: ASSSRQAGDQPQH

V gene: TRBV5-1
J gene: TRBJ2-5
CDR3 length: 12
CDR3 protein: ASSVGTGKETQY

V gene: TRBV6-5
J gene: TRBJ2-1
CDR3 length: 13
CDR3 protein: ASSYTGGPYNEQF

V gene: TRBV5-6
J gene: TRBJ2-7
CDR3 length: 14
CDR3 protein: ASSLSSGGVSYEQY

V gene: TRBV6-5
J gene: TRBJ2-5
CDR3 length: 12
CDR3 protein: ASSSGPPGETQY

V gene: TRBV2
J gene: TRBJ2-3
CDR3 length: 13
CDR3 protein: ASSSGTSSTDTQY

V gene: TRBV6-5
J gene: TRBJ2-1
CDR3 length: 12
CDR3 protein: ASSYGTADNEQF

V gene: TRBV5-8
J gene: TRBJ2-1
CDR3 length: 10
CDR3 protein: ASSLIRSEQF

V gene: TRBV6-5
J gene: TRBJ1-2
CDR3 length: 9
CDR3 protein: ASAYRGGYT

V gene: TRBV7-2
J gene: TRBJ2-5
CDR3 length: 10
CDR3 protein: ASEGLKETQY

V gene: TRBV7-6
J gene: TRBJ2-2
CDR3 length: 12
CDR3 protein: ASSSSHGPGELF

V gene: TRBV7-3
J gene: TRBJ2-1
CDR3 length: 13
CDR3 protein: ASSFGRGTPFEQF

V gene: TRBV12-3/TRBV12-4
J gene: TRBJ2-5
CDR3 length: 11
CDR3 protein: ASSGTDQETQY

V gene: TRBV5-4
J gene: TRBJ1-4
CDR3 length: 12
CDR3 protein: ASSFGQDNEKLF

V gene: TRBV6-2/TRBV6-3
J gene: TRBJ2-2
CDR3 length: 17
CDR3 protein: ASSFLVGLAGESTGELF

V gene: TRBV5-1
J gene: TRBJ2-7
CDR3 length: 13
CDR3 protein: ASSLAGSSSYEQY

V gene: TRBV4-2
J gene: TRBJ2-3
CDR3 length: 13
CDR3 protein: ASSPGGGGGDTQY

V gene: TRBV27
J gene: TRBJ1-4
CDR3 length: 12
CDR3 protein: ASSLNSLRGKLF

V gene: TRBV18
J gene: TRBJ1-1
CDR3 length: 11
CDR3 protein: ASSPGPNTEAF

V gene: TRBV11-2
J gene: TRBJ1-6
CDR3 length: 12
CDR3 protein: ASSSQGAVSPLH

V gene: TRBV5-6
J gene: TRBJ2-7
CDR3 length: 11
CDR3 protein: ASSLGREYEQY

V gene: TRBV5-1
J gene: TRBJ2-3
CDR3 length: 19
CDR3 protein: ASSLIPGLAAKFYRTDTQY

V gene: TRBV9
J gene: TRBJ2-1
CDR3 length: 13
CDR3 protein: ASSEGTEGHNEQF

V gene: TRBV21-1
J gene: TRBJ2-7
CDR3 length: 10
CDR3 protein: ARPRAAYEQY

V gene: TRBV30
J gene: TRBJ1-3
CDR3 length: 12
CDR3 protein: AWKRRDSGNTIY

V gene: TRBV5-1
J gene: TRBJ1-1
CDR3 length: 12
CDR3 protein: ASSLRRGLTEAF

V gene: TRBV7-9
J gene: TRBJ1-4
CDR3 length: 16
CDR3 protein: ASSQIRLTGGFGEKLF

V gene: TRBV15
J gene: TRBJ2-7
CDR3 length: 13
CDR3 protein: ATSRDLQGGYEQY

V gene: TRBV21-1
J gene: TRBJ1-4
CDR3 length: 14
CDR3 protein: ASSKRGRTGSEKLF

V gene: TRBV7-2
J gene: TRBJ1-5
CDR3 length: 13
CDR3 protein: ASSLSRDSNQPQH

V gene: TRBV6-5
J gene: TRBJ2-3
CDR3 length: 13
CDR3 protein: ASKNIGTGGDTQY

V gene: TRBV21-1
J gene: TRBJ2-5
CDR3 length: 13
CDR3 protein: ASSKGSEAPETQY

V gene: TRBV5-6
J gene: TRBJ2-2
CDR3 length: 13
CDR3 protein: ASSKLDRDTGELF